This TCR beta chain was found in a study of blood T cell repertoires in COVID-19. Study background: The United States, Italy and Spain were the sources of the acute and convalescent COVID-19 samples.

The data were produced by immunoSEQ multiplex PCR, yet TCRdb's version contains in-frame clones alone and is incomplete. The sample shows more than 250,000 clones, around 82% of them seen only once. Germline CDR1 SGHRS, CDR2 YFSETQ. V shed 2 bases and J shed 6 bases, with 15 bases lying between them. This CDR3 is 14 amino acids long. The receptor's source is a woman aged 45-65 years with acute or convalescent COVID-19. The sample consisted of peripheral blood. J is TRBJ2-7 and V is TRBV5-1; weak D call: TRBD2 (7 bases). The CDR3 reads CASSFVGGPSEQYF. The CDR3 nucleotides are TGCGCCAGCAGCTTCGTCGGGGGGCCGTCCGAGCAGTACTTC.